Below, 30 T cell receptor beta chains from the same sample are listed, as sequenced in a study of shared clonotypes between healthy human individuals. Sequencing used immunoSEQ multiplex PCR; TCRdb keeps in-frame clones, though not all of them. The sample carries about 1.1 million clones, around 78% recorded once. Sequencing was performed on memory CD4+ T cells from PBMCs. Noted subset: CD45RA-negative fraction. The receptors here all came from a man aged 18 to 30 in good health. Some clones in this sample may be carry-over from other donors' samples.

In its sample, this clone was seen a few times. CDR3: CASSPGTGVGTEAFF. CDR3 nucleotide sequence: TGTGCCAGCTCACCTGGGACAGGGGTGGGCACTGAAGCTTTCTTT. The chain combines TRBV18 with TRBJ1-1; 10 bases fit TRBD1. J was trimmed by 4 bases and V by 3 bases; bases with no gene match: 5. CDR3 length equals 15 residues. The V gene's germline CDR1 is KGHSH and CDR2 LQKENI.

Turning to this clone: This probably arose from a read error, given a far larger clone one base away. The V call is TRBV30, the J call TRBJ1-4; D unclear. The CDR3 is 14 amino acids. Germline CDR1 is GTSNPN and CDR2 is SVGIG (reference sequence). Trimming stripped 3 bases from V and 8 bases from J, with 16 bases between. CDR3 sequence: CAWSLTRAEEKLFF. The CDR3 region has the DNA TGTGCCTGGAGCCTAACAAGGGCAGAGGAAAAACTGTTTTTT. Drawing the rest from reference TRBV30 and TRBJ1-4, the complete variable domain is SQTIHQWPATLVQPVGSPLSLECTVEGTSNPNLYWYRQAAGRGLQLLFYSVGIGQISSEVPQNLSASRPQDRQFILSSKKLLLSDSGFYLCAWSLTRAEEKLFFGSGTQLSVL.

This clone was counted between two and nine times. The V call is TRBV7-7, the J call TRBJ2-2; no firm D call. Germline assignment: CDR1 SSHAT and CDR2 FNYEAQ (reference sequence). V was shortened by 5 bases and J by 7 bases, with 11 bases between the two germline ends. The CDR3 length is 13 residues. CDR3 sequence: CASSPLNGGELFF. CDR3 nucleotides: TGTGCCAGCAGCCCCCTGAATGGCGGGGAGCTGTTTTTT.

This chain links TRBV28 with TRBJ2-3; 13 bases match TRBD2. The germline V gene has CDR1 MDHEN and CDR2 SYDVKM. CDR3 length: 17 residues. V lost 6 bases and J lost 5; bases outside the gene matches: 11. CDR3: CASSSPGLAGRIDTQYF. The CDR3 DNA follows: TGTGCCAGCAGCTCACCGGGACTAGCGGGGAGGATAGATACGCAGTATTTT.

This clone has only one observation. This sequence is one base from a far larger clone and is likely a read error. The chain couples TRBV6-5 to TRBJ1-5; D remains ambiguous. CDR3 length: 14 amino acids. Germline assignment: CDR1 MNHEY and CDR2 SVGAGI. The CDR3 here is CASTSRFGNQLQHF. The CDR3 DNA reads TGTGCCAGCACCTCAAGGTTTGGCAATCAGCTCCAGCATTTT.

Of note for this clone: Different DNA sequences within this sample yield the same CDR3. This chain connects TRBV7-6 to TRBJ1-1; D is ambiguous. The germline V and J ends were trimmed by 2 bases and 2 bases, with 6 bases remaining between them. The CDR3 extends over 13 amino acids. Germline loops: CDR1 SGHVS, CDR2 FNYEAQ. The CDR3 protein is CASSLTENTEAFF. CDR3 nucleotide sequence: TGTGCCAGCAGCTTAACTGAAAACACTGAAGCTTTCTTT.

This clone occurred a few times. The CDR3 nucleotides read TGTGCCAGCAGCCCCCTAGGGGGAGACACTGAAGCTTTCTTT. It yields the protein CASSPLGGDTEAFF. This sequence joins TRBV5-4 and TRBJ1-1; D may be TRBD1 (6 bases). The CDR3 consists of 14 residues. The V gene lost 4 bases and the J gene lost 3 bases, with 13 bases spanning the gap. Per germline, CDR1 SGHNT and CDR2 YYREEE (reference sequence).

Comments on this clone: A much larger clone differs by one base, so this may be a read error. This chain joins TRBV28 and TRBJ1-4; D gene unclear. V lost 3 bases to trimming and J lost 5 bases, with 4 bases between them. The CDR3 contains 12 residues. Germline CDR1 reads MDHEN; CDR2 reads SYDVKM. The CDR3, as DNA: TGTGCCAGCAGTTTCGGGAATGAAAAACTGTTTTTT. This encodes CASSFGNEKLFF.

CDR3 loop: CASSPPSQSGNTIYF. CDR3 nucleotide sequence: TGTGCCAGCTCACCACCGAGCCAGTCTGGAAACACCATATATTTT. The rearrangement links TRBV18 to TRBJ1-3; D remains ambiguous. The germline V and J ends were trimmed by 0 bases and 1 base, with 7 bases remaining between them. The CDR3 runs to 15 residues. Germline lookup yields CDR1 KGHSH and CDR2 LQKENI. The full variable domain, its missing parts supplied by reference TRBV18 and TRBJ1-3, is NAGVMQNPRHLVRRRGQEARLRCSPMKGHSHVYWYRQLPEEGLKFMVYLQKENIIDESGMPKERFSAEFPKEGPSILRIQQVVRGDSAAYFCASSPPSQSGNTIYFGEGSWLTVV.

J is TRBJ2-3 and V is TRBV6-1; 14 bases are a match to TRBD2. Germline V gene sequence: CDR1 MNHNS, CDR2 SASEGT. This CDR3 region has 16 residues. V shed 8 bases and J 1 base; nucleotides not matched to a gene: 5. In DNA form, the CDR3 reads TGTGCCAGCGGTGGACTAGCGGGAGGACGCACAGATACGCAGTATTTT. It codes for CASGGLAGGRTDTQYF.

The chain links TRBV7-3 to TRBJ2-3, with 9 bases that match TRBD2. The ends lost 3 bases at V and 1 base at J; junction bases unmatched: 2. In germline, CDR1 is SGHTA, CDR2 FQGTGA. The CDR3 runs 15 residues. The CDR3 DNA is TGTGCCAGCAGCTTTCGGACTAGCGGCACAGATACGCAGTATTTT. The encoded protein is CASSFRTSGTDTQYF.

The chain carries TRBV7-9 and TRBJ1-5; D is unresolved. The ends were cut back, 2 bases at V and 6 bases at J, with 8 bases in the middle. The CDR3 has 13 amino acids. Germline CDR1 is SEHNR and CDR2 is FQNEAQ (reference sequence). For the CDR3, the DNA is TGTGCCAGCAGCTTAATGTGGGGTCAGCCCCAGCATTTT. It is translated as CASSLMWGQPQHF.

The gene calls are TRBV5-1 and TRBJ2-1; 7 nucleotides align to TRBD2. The CDR3 consists of 16 residues. Trimming cost V 3 bases and J 5 bases; bases outside gene matches: 11. The V gene's germline CDR1 is SGHRS and CDR2 YFSETQ. DNA of the CDR3: TGCGCCAGCAGCTCACCTGGGGCGGGAGCACACAATGAGCAGTTCTTC. It encodes CASSSPGAGAHNEQFF.

This clone was recorded only once. A read error may explain this, as a much larger clone is one base away. The J gene is TRBJ2-1, the V gene TRBV29-1, with no clear D. CDR1 SQVTM and CDR2 ANQGSEA come from the germline V gene. The CDR3 consists of 15 residues. The CDR3 spells CNVRRFSGSYNEQFF. For the CDR3, the DNA is TGCAACGTTCGTCGTTTTTCAGGATCCTACAATGAGCAGTTCTTC.

This clone was detected ten times or more. CDR3 amino acids: CASSTLISGANVLTF. The CDR3 DNA reads TGTGCCAGTAGTACCTTAATCTCTGGGGCCAACGTCCTGACTTTC. The V call is TRBV19, the J call TRBJ2-6, with D hard to call. V was shortened by 4 bases and J by 0 bases, with 7 bases between the two germline ends. CDR1 is LNHDA and CDR2 is SQIVND in the germline V gene (reference sequence). The CDR3 consists of 15 residues.

The J gene is TRBJ2-1, the V gene TRBV30; 10 bases fit TRBD2. J gave up 9 bases and V 0 bases, and 8 bases lay outside the gene matches. CDR3 length: 15 amino acids. The germline CDR1 and CDR2 sequences are GTSNPN and SVGIG (reference sequence). CDR3 amino acids: CAWSVGLAGDVEQFF. The CDR3 coding sequence is TGTGCCTGGAGTGTAGGGCTAGCGGGAGACGTTGAGCAGTTCTTC.

The V and J genes are TRBV28 and TRBJ2-7; TRBD1 matches 8 bases. The CDR3 runs 14 residues. Germline CDR1 and CDR2: MDHEN and SYDVKM. The ends lost 5 bases at V and 4 bases at J; junction bases unmatched: 7. DNA for the CDR3: TGTGCCAGCAGTCTACGGACAGGGATGTACGAGCAGTACTTC. Protein: CASSLRTGMYEQYF.

This clone was counted a few times. The chain combines TRBV14 with TRBJ1-4, with D tentatively TRBD1 (6 bases). The germline CDR1 and CDR2 sequences are SGHDN and FVKESK. This CDR3 is 17 amino acids long. The V and J ends lost 4 bases and 1 base respectively, with 16 bases between them. The CDR3 DNA is TGTGCCAGCAGCCCTTTAGGGCAGGGGCGAACTAATGAAAAACTGTTTTTT. Translation gives CASSPLGQGRTNEKLFF.

The gene calls are TRBV18 and TRBJ1-1; D perhaps matches TRBD1 (5 bases). The CDR3 is made up of 15 amino acids. CDR1 is KGHSH, CDR2 LQKENI, per germline. V lost 0 bases and J 0 bases, leaving 8 bases between the germline ends. CDR3 region: CASSPPRTMNTEAFF. DNA of the CDR3: TGTGCCAGCTCACCACCTAGGACAATGAACACTGAAGCTTTCTTT.

The sample holds a few counts of this clone. Within the sample, other DNA sequences also encode this same CDR3. The chain links TRBV6-5 to TRBJ1-5; D is uncertain. The CDR3 is 14 amino acids. V was shortened by 0 bases and J by 4 bases, with 7 bases between the two germline ends. From germline, CDR1 is MNHEY and CDR2 SVGAGI. CDR3 sequence reads: CASSYSRGNQPQHF. CDR3 sequence (DNA): TGTGCCAGCAGTTACTCTCGGGGTAATCAGCCCCAGCATTTT.

Comments on this clone: This likely came from a read error, as a far larger clone is one base away. V and J are TRBV11-2 and TRBJ1-5; TRBD1 matches at 10 bases. This CDR3 contains 13 residues. The V gene's germline CDR1 is SGHAT and CDR2 FQNNGV. The DNA of the CDR3 is TGTGCCAGCAGCTGGACAGGGGGTCAGTCCCAGCATTTT. This gives the protein CASSWTGGQSQHF. Supplemented by reference TRBV11-2 and TRBJ1-5, the full variable domain reads EAGVAQSPRYKIIEKRQSVAFWCNPISGHATLYWYQQILGQGPKLLIQFQNNGVVDDSQLPKDRFSAERLKGVDSTLKIQPAKLEDSAVYLCASSWTGGQSQHFGDGTRLSIL.

Turning to this clone: The identical CDR3 is also encoded by other nucleotide sequences in the sample. CDR3 nucleotide sequence: TGTGCCAGCTCACCCCCCGGGGGTTCCTATGGCTACACCTTC. Translating gives CASSPPGGSYGYTF. The genes are TRBV18 and TRBJ1-2; tentative D call: TRBD1 (5 bases). Per the germline V gene, CDR1 is KGHSH and CDR2 is LQKENI. Trimming left V 3 bases short and J 4 bases short, with 12 bases between. The CDR3 totals 14 residues.

This clone was counted a single time. V is TRBV10-3 and J is TRBJ2-7; the D gene is possibly TRBD2 (5 bases). Trimming shortened V by 10 bases and J by 2 bases, and 15 bases separated the two germline ends. The CDR3 loop spans 13 amino acids. The germline V gene has CDR1 ENHRY and CDR2 SYGVKD. CDR3 nucleotides: TGTGCCACCCTTGCCGGTAGCGCCTACGAGCAGTACTTC. It yields the protein CATLAGSAYEQYF.

The chain links TRBV10-3 to TRBJ1-3, with D possibly being TRBD1 (6 bases). The CDR3 covers 14 residues. Germline CDR1 reads ENHRY; CDR2 reads SYGVKD. Trimming removed 2 bases from V and 3 bases from J, with 8 bases in between. The CDR3 DNA follows: TGTGCCATCAGTGAGGGGGGCGGTGGAAACACCATATATTTT. This sequence encodes CAISEGGGGNTIYF.

This clone showed up just once. Given a far larger clone just one base away, this is likely a sequencing read error. The CDR3 loop reads CASSRGRPDRANYGYTF. The CDR3 DNA sequence: TGTGCCAGCAGCCGAGGCCGCCCCGACAGAGCTAACTATGGCTACACCTTC. The chain combines TRBV28 with TRBJ1-2; tentatively, D is TRBD1 (5 bases). The CDR3 length is 17 residues. Deletions cut 6 bases from V and 0 bases from J, with 20 bases between. Germline V gene lookup returns CDR1 MDHEN and CDR2 SYDVKM.

As regards this clone: The sample carries other DNA sequences with the same CDR3. The V and J genes are TRBV2 and TRBJ2-5, with unresolved D. This CDR3 comprises 12 residues. The V gene lost 3 bases and the J gene lost 4 bases, with 6 bases spanning the gap. Germline V gene lookup returns CDR1 SNHLY and CDR2 FYNNEI. The CDR3 region has the DNA TGTGCCAGCAGTGATAGCAGAGAGACCCAGTACTTC. It is translated as CASSDSRETQYF.

The V call is TRBV19, the J call TRBJ2-4; tentatively, D is TRBD1 (5 bases). The germline gives CDR1 LNHDA, CDR2 SQIVND (reference sequence). CDR3 length: 14 residues. Trimming cost V 4 bases and J 13 bases, with 20 bases left between them. CDR3 protein: CASSRSQGRVQQYF. The CDR3 nucleotides are TGTGCCAGTAGTAGGAGTCAGGGTCGGGTTCAACAGTACTTC.

The rearrangement uses TRBV7-3 and TRBJ1-2; 8 bases are a match to TRBD1. Germline V lookup: CDR1 SGHTA, CDR2 FQGTGA. CDR3 length: 13 residues. Trimming took 4 bases from V and 8 from J; bases not matched to a gene: 6. The CDR3 DNA sequence: TGTGCCAGCAGCTCCGGACAGGGTGGCGGCTACACCTTC. It yields the protein CASSSGQGGGYTF.

The chain recombines TRBV11-2 with TRBJ2-7; D remains unclear. Between the trimmed V and J ends, which lost 3 bases and 6 bases, there was a span of 12 bases. Germline V gene sequence: CDR1 SGHAT, CDR2 FQNNGV. CDR3 size: 13 residues. CDR3 loop: CASSFLPPTEQYF. The CDR3 nucleotides are TGTGCCAGCAGCTTCCTACCTCCCACCGAGCAGTACTTC.

V gene TRBV28 combines with J gene TRBJ1-5; D is ambiguous. Germline lookup yields CDR1 MDHEN and CDR2 SYDVKM. The V and J ends lost 6 bases and 11 bases respectively, with 14 bases between them. The CDR3 has 12 amino acids. The DNA for the CDR3 is TGTGCCAGCAGCCTGCTAAGTCTAGCCCAGCATTTT. Residues: CASSLLSLAQHF.